Below, 11 T cell receptor beta chains from the same sample are listed, as sequenced in a study of T cell responses to AZD1222 COVID-19 vaccine. Sequenced by immunoSEQ multiplex PCR; TCRdb stores in-frame clones only, minus some. This table holds 150,000 to 200,000 clones, around 90% found once. The material sequenced was peripheral blood, taken on day 0 of AZD1222 vaccination. The source is an adult in good health.

The chain has TRBV5-4 and TRBJ1-2; D might be TRBD1 (5 bases). The germline V gene encodes CDR1 SGHNT and CDR2 YYREEE (reference sequence). CDR3 length: 14 amino acids. V was pared by 4 bases and J by 4 bases, with 14 bases between. CDR3 region: CASSPSGAGYGYTF. CDR3 nucleotides: TGTGCCAGCAGCCCGAGCGGGGCGGGCTATGGCTACACCTTC.

This clone was recorded only once. The genes are TRBV28 and TRBJ1-4; no clear D. Germline assignment: CDR1 MDHEN and CDR2 SYDVKM. V lost 1 base and J lost 0, with 3 bases in between. The CDR3 spans 14 residues. CDR3 in DNA: TGTGCCAGCAGTTTATTAGCAACTAATGAAAAACTGTTTTTT. Its translation is CASSLLATNEKLFF.

The rearrangement links TRBV5-1 to TRBJ1-2; TRBD1 aligns across 7 bases. Germline CDR1 reads SGHRS; CDR2 reads YFSETQ. The CDR3 has 13 residues. J gave up 3 bases and V 4 bases, and 3 bases lay outside the gene matches. The CDR3 reads CASSHGQDYGYTF. CDR3 DNA: TGCGCCAGCAGCCACGGACAGGACTATGGCTACACCTTC.

The V gene is TRBV7-9, the J gene TRBJ1-1; no definite D call. Deletions cut 2 bases from V and 3 bases from J, with 10 bases between. The CDR3 has 14 amino acids. Germline V gene lookup returns CDR1 SEHNR and CDR2 FQNEAQ (reference sequence). CDR3 nucleotides: TGTGCCAGCAGCTTAAGAGGGCCCTACACTGAAGCTTTCTTT. This translates into CASSLRGPYTEAFF.

This chain links TRBV7-3 with TRBJ2-2; a weak D match, TRBD2 (6 bases). Germline V lookup: CDR1 SGHTA, CDR2 FQGTGA. The length of the CDR3 is 16 residues. V was cut by 5 bases and J by 5 bases, with 18 bases left in between. In DNA, the CDR3 is TGTGCCAGCAGCCCAACCCTTGCTGGGGGGACCGGGGAGCTGTTTTTT. This gives the protein CASSPTLAGGTGELFF. Combining the CDR3 with reference TRBV7-3 and TRBJ2-2 gives the whole variable domain GAGVSQTPSNKVTEKGKYVELRCDPISGHTALYWYRQSLGQGPEFLIYFQGTGAADDSGLPNDRFFAVRPEGSVSTLKIQRTERGDSAVYLCASSPTLAGGTGELFFGEGSRLTVL.

The chain is built from TRBV5-1 and TRBJ2-1, with TRBD2 as a possible D gene (7 bases). Looked up from germline, CDR1 is SGHRS and CDR2 is YFSETQ. V dropped 5 bases and J dropped 7 bases, with 13 bases sitting between them. This CDR3 is built from 13 residues. CDR3 sequence reads: CASRGGAKNEQFF. In DNA form, the CDR3 reads TGCGCCAGCAGAGGGGGGGCTAAAAATGAGCAGTTCTTC.

This sequence joins TRBV3-1 (or the pseudogene TRBV3-2) and TRBJ2-3; 16 bases map to TRBD2. Germline V gene sequence: CDR1 LGHDT, CDR2 YNNKEL (reference sequence). The V and J ends lost 4 bases and 1 base, in that order; junction bases with no gene match: 8. The CDR3 loop spans 19 amino acids. The CDR3 sequence is CASSLPGTSGRGGTDTQYF. In DNA, the CDR3 is TGTGCCAGCAGCCTCCCCGGGACTAGCGGGAGGGGTGGCACAGATACGCAGTATTTT.

The CDR3 reads CASSLAGVRNEQFF. CDR3 in DNA: TGTGCCAGCAGTTTAGCGGGAGTGAGGAATGAGCAGTTCTTC. The chain is built from TRBV27 and TRBJ2-1; 7 bases agree with TRBD2. The germline V gene has CDR1 MNHEY and CDR2 SMNVEV (reference sequence). V lost 2 bases and J lost 7; bases outside the gene matches: 5. The CDR3 is made up of 14 amino acids.

The chain is built from TRBV28 and TRBJ1-5, with TRBD1 matching over 9 bases. The CDR3 length is 18 residues. V trimming: 7 bases; J trimming: 4 bases; junction bases outside the gene matches: 17. CDR1 MDHEN and CDR2 SYDVKM come from the germline V gene. DNA of the CDR3: TGTGCCAGCACCCGGCCACAGGGGGCGGAAGAAAAAAATCAGCCCCAGCATTTT. This gives the protein CASTRPQGAEEKNQPQHF.

The J gene is TRBJ2-7, the V gene TRBV6-5; 10 bases match TRBD2. With V trimmed by 6 bases and J by 7 bases, 9 bases remained unmatched. CDR1 is MNHEY and CDR2 is SVGAGI in the germline V gene. The length of the CDR3 is 14 residues. The CDR3, as DNA: TGTGCCAGCAGCAGAGCGGGAGGGCCTCAAGAGCAGTACTTC. Translated: CASSRAGGPQEQYF.

The chain couples TRBV9 to TRBJ2-7; 8 positions agree with TRBD1. CDR1 and CDR2 (germline): SGDLS, YYNGEE. The CDR3 is made up of 14 amino acids. V shed 0 bases and J 7 bases; nucleotides not matched to a gene: 6. CDR3 sequence: CASSVVGQGGEQYF. As DNA, the CDR3 is TGTGCCAGCAGCGTAGTTGGACAGGGCGGGGAGCAGTACTTC.